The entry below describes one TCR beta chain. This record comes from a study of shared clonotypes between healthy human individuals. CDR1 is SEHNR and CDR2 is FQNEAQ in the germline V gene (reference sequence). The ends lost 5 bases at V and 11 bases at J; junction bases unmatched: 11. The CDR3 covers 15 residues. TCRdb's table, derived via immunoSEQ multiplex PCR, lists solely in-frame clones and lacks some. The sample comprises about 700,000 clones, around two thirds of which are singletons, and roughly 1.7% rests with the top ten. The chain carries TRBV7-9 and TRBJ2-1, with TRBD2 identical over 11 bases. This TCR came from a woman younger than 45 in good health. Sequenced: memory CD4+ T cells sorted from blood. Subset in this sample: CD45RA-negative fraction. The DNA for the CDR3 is TGTGCCAGCAGCATTAGCGGGAGGGCCCCTACCAAGCAGTTCTTC. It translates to CASSISGRAPTKQFF.